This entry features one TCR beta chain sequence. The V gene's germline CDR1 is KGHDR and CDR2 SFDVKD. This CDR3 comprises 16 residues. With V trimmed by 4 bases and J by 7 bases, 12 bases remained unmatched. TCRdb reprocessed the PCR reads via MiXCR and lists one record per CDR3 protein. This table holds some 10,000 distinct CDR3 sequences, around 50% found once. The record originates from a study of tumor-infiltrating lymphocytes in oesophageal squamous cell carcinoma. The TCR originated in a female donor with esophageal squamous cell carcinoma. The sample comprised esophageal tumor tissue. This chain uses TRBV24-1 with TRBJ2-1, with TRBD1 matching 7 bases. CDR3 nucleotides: TGTGCCACCAGTGACCCGTCCGGGACAGCTCGAAATGAGCAGTTCTTC. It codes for CATSDPSGTARNEQFF.